This TCR beta chain originates from a study of blood T cell repertoires in COVID-19. The CDR3 loop spans 15 amino acids. Germline CDR1 is MRHNA and CDR2 is SNTAGT. V shed 0 bases and J 5 bases; nucleotides not matched to a gene: 4. This clone was detected a few times. The identical CDR3 is also encoded by other nucleotide sequences in the sample. Data came from immunoSEQ multiplex PCR; TCRdb stores just in-frame clones and leaves some out. The sample records a few hundred thousand clones, 75% to 90% being singletons. Sample: peripheral blood. V and J are TRBV6-4 and TRBJ1-2, with TRBD1 matching over 9 bases. The receptor was derived from a man younger than 40 with acute or convalescent COVID-19. The CDR3 spells CASSDSGTGPYGYTF. CDR3 in DNA: TGTGCCAGCAGTGACTCCGGGACAGGGCCTTATGGCTACACCTTC.